These 11 T cell receptor beta chains share one sample of origin, sequenced in a study of T-cell reconstitution after alpha-beta-depleted transplantation in children. This sample's TCRbeta library carried unique molecular identifier barcodes. TCRdb re-called the PCR reads with MiXCR, one entry per CDR3 protein. The table lists around 72,000 distinct CDR3 sequences, around 4.7% of them singletons, with about 19% in the top ten. Here the sequenced sample was PBMCs, mostly from graft donor cells, taken 180 days after TCRalphabeta/CD19-depleted stem cell transplant. The source of these receptors is a boy in the first two years of life who had a stem cell transplant for acute myeloid leukemia, so the T cells may come from the graft donor.

In this sample, this clonotype turned up many times. This chain connects TRBV24-1 to TRBJ2-2, with D unclear. V dropped 9 bases and J dropped 1 base, with 8 bases sitting between them. Germline CDR1 and CDR2: KGHDR and SFDVKD. The length of the CDR3 is 13 residues. CDR3 DNA sequence: TGTGCCACCGGAGCCTTGAACACCGGGGAGCTGTTTTTT. Protein: CATGALNTGELFF.

Many counts were recorded for this clonotype. V gene TRBV18 combines with J gene TRBJ1-5, with TRBD1 as a possible D gene (5 bases). The germline gives CDR1 KGHSH, CDR2 LQKENI. V lost 2 bases and J 6 bases, leaving 11 bases between the germline ends. This CDR3 has 14 residues. The CDR3 sequence is CASSPGGYPQPQHF. The DNA for the CDR3 is TGTGCCAGCTCACCAGGGGGGTATCCTCAGCCCCAGCATTTT.

This clonotype was seen at least ten times. V is TRBV27 and J is TRBJ1-2; weak D call: TRBD1 (5 bases). V lost 6 bases to trimming and J lost 1 base, with 12 bases between them. Germline lookup yields CDR1 MNHEY and CDR2 SMNVEV (reference sequence). The CDR3 is 14 residues long. In DNA, the CDR3 is TGTGCCAGCAGCCTGTCCGGGGGTAACTATGGCTACACCTTC. Residues: CASSLSGGNYGYTF.

This clonotype was detected ten times or more. The gene calls are TRBV4-2 and TRBJ1-2; D call uncertain. Germline-derived CDR1 and CDR2 are LGHNA and YNFKEQ. Trimming took off 3 bases at V and 3 bases at J, with 14 bases between the two ends. This CDR3 comprises 15 residues. This chain's CDR3 is CASSHARVLDYGYTF. In DNA, the CDR3 is TGTGCCAGCAGCCATGCCAGAGTTTTGGACTATGGCTACACCTTC.

This clonotype appeared many times. The J gene is TRBJ1-1, the V gene TRBV12-3 or TRBV12-4, with D unclear. V was pared by 3 bases and J by 3 bases, with 5 bases between. This CDR3 comprises 12 residues. The CDR3 DNA follows: TGTGCCAGCAGTTTGGGGTACACTGAAGCTTTCTTT. It translates to CASSLGYTEAFF.

This clonotype came up many times. The rearrangement links TRBV5-1 to TRBJ2-5, with D perhaps given as TRBD1 or TRBD2 (5 bases each). Trimming stripped 1 base from V and 4 bases from J, with 17 bases between. This CDR3 comprises 16 residues. Per the germline V gene, CDR1 is SGHRS and CDR2 is YFSETQ. CDR3 bases: TGCGCCAGCAGCTTGAGTCGTCGAGGGGCAGGAGAGACCCAGTACTTC. Protein sequence: CASSLSRRGAGETQYF.

At least ten counts were recorded for this clonotype. This rearrangement joins TRBV10-3 to TRBJ2-3, with D unresolved. Looked up from germline, CDR1 is ENHRY and CDR2 is SYGVKD. V was clipped by 5 bases and J by 1 base, with 4 bases between them. CDR3 length equals 12 residues. The CDR3, as DNA: TGTGCCATCAGTCAAGGCACAGATACGCAGTATTTT. It encodes CAISQGTDTQYF.

Ten or more counts support this clonotype. The rearrangement links TRBV7-2 to TRBJ2-3, with 7 bases that match TRBD2. Germline loops: CDR1 SGHTA, CDR2 FQGNSA. Trimming removed 4 bases from V and 3 bases from J; junction bases left unmatched: 22. The CDR3 consists of 20 residues. CDR3 in DNA: TGTGCCAGCAGCTCCACTCCATTTCCTAGGCCCGCGCGGGGGACAGATACGCAGTATTTT. This codes for CASSSTPFPRPARGTDTQYF.

Turning to this clonotype: One junction end does not reproduce the germline sequence, and a read error may be involved. V gene TRBV7-1 combines with J gene TRBJ2-3; 13 bases are a match to TRBD2. TRBV7-1 is labeled an ORF, and its function is uncertain. The CDR3 spans 17 residues. CDR3 loop: CAISSTSGGASTDTQYF. The CDR3 DNA is TGTGCCATCAGCTCCACTAGCGGGGGGGCAAGCACAGATACGCAGTATTTT.

This clonotype was seen repeatedly, ten times or more. The chain joins TRBV3-1 to TRBJ1-5, with unresolved D. Germline V lookup: CDR1 LGHDT, CDR2 YNNKEL (reference sequence). CDR3 length: 16 residues. V was trimmed by 1 base and J by 0 bases, leaving 10 bases between them. CDR3 region: CASSQGAKNSNQPQHF. CDR3 nucleotides: TGTGCCAGCAGCCAAGGGGCAAAAAATAGCAATCAGCCCCAGCATTTT.

At least ten counts were recorded for this clonotype. The chain links TRBV12-3 or TRBV12-4 to TRBJ1-6; no definite D call. The ends were cut back, 3 bases at V and 13 bases at J, with 10 bases in the middle. The CDR3 is 12 residues long. CDR3 residues: CASSLTLPPLHF. CDR3 DNA: TGTGCCAGCAGTTTGACACTACCGCCCCTCCACTTT.